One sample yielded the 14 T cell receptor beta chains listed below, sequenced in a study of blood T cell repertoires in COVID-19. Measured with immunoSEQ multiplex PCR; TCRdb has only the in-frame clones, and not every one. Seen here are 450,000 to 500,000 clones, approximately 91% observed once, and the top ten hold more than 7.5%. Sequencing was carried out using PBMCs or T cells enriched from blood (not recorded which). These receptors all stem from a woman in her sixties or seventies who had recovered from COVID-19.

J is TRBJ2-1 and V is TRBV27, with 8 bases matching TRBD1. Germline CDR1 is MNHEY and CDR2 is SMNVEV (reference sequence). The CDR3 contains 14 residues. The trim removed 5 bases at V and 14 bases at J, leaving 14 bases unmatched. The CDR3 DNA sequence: TGTGCCAGCAGTCCCGGGACAGGTCGTGAGAGAGAGTTCTTC. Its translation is CASSPGTGREREFF.

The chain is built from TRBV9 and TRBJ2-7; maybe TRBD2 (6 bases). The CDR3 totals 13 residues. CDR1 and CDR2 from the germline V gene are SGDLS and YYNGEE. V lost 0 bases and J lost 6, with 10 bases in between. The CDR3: CASSVGVGGEQYF. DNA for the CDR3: TGTGCCAGCAGCGTAGGGGTGGGAGGCGAGCAGTACTTC.

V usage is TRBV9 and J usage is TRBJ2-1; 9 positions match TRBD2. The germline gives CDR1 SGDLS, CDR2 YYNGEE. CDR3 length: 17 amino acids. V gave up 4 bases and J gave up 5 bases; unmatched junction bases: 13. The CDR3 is CASSPTGGGGAHNEQFF. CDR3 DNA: TGTGCCAGCAGCCCGACCGGGGGCGGGGGGGCCCACAATGAGCAGTTCTTC.

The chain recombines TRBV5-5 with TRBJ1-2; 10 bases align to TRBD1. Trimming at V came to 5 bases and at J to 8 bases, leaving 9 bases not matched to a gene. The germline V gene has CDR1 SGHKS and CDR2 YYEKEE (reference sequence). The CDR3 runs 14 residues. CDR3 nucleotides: TGTGCCAGCAGGTTAGGGACAGGGGCGCTCGGCTACACCTTC. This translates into CASRLGTGALGYTF.

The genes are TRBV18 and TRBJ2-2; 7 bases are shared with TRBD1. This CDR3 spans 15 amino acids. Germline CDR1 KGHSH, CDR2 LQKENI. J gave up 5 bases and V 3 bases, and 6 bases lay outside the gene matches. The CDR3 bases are TGTGCCAGCTCACCTTACAGGGGTGGAACCGGGGAGCTGTTTTTT. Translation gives CASSPYRGGTGELFF.

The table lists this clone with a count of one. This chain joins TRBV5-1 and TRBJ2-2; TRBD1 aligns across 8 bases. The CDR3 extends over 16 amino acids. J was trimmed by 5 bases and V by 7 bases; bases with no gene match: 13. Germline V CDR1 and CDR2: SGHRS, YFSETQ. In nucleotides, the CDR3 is TGCGCCAGCCAAAGTCGGACAGGGTTTACGACCGGGGAGCTGTTTTTT. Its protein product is CASQSRTGFTTGELFF.

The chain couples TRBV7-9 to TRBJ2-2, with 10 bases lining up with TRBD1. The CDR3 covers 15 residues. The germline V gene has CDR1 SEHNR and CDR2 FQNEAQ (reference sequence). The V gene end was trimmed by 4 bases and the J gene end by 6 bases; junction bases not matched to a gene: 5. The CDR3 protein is CASSSPGQGSGELFF. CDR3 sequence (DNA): TGTGCCAGCAGCTCACCGGGACAGGGGTCCGGGGAGCTGTTTTTT.

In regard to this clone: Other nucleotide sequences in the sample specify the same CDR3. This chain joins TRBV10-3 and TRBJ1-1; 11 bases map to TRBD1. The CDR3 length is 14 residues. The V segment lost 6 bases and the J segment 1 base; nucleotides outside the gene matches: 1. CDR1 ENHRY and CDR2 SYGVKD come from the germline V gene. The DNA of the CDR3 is TGTGCCATCAGCGGGACAGGGGGGAACACTGAAGCTTTCTTT. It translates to CAISGTGGNTEAFF.

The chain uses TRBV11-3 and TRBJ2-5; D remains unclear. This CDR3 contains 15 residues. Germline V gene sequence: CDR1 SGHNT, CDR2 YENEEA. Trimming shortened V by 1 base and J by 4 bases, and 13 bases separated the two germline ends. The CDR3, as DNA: TGTGCCAGCAGCTTAGTGATCGCCGGGTCAGAGACCCAGTACTTC. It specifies CASSLVIAGSETQYF.

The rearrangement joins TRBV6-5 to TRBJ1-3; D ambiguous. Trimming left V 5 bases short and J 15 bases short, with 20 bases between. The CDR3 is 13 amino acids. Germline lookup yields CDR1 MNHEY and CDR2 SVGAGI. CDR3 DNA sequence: TGTGCCAGCAGTAACGATCATGGGAGAGTAAGATATTTT. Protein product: CASSNDHGRVRYF.

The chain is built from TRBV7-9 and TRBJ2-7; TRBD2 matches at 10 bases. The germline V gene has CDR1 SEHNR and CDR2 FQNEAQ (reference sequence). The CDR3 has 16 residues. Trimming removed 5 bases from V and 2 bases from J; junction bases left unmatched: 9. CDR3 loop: CASSPPGLATPYEQYF. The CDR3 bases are TGTGCCAGCAGCCCTCCGGGACTAGCGACACCCTACGAGCAGTACTTC. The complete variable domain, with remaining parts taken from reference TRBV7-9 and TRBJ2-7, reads DTGVSQNPRHKITKRGQNVTFRCDPISEHNRLYWYRQTLGQGPEFLTYFQNEAQLEKSRLLSDRFSAERPKGSFSTLEIQRTEQGDSAMYLCASSPPGLATPYEQYFGPGTRLTVT.

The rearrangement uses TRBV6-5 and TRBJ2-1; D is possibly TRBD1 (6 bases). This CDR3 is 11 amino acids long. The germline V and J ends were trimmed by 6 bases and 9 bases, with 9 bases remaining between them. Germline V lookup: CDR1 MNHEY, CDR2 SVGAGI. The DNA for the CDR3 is TGTGCCAGCAGCAGGGGAAGTGAGCAGTTCTTC. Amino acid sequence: CASSRGSEQFF.

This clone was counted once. The CDR3 region has the DNA TGTGCCAGCAGCCGGGCTCCGCTTAATTCACCCCTCCACTTT. Residues: CASSRAPLNSPLHF. V and J are TRBV3-1 (or the pseudogene TRBV3-2) and TRBJ1-6; unclear D gene. Trimming shortened V by 4 bases and J by 6 bases, and 10 bases separated the two germline ends. The CDR3 extends over 14 amino acids. CDR1 and CDR2 from the germline V gene are LGHDT and YNNKEL (reference sequence).

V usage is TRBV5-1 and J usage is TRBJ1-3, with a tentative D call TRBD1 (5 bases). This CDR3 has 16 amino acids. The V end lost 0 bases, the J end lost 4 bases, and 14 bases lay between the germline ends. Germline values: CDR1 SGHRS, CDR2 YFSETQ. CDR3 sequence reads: CASSLAGGKYGNTIYF. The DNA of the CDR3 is TGCGCCAGCAGCTTGGCCGGGGGTAAATACGGAAACACCATATATTTT.